This T cell receptor (beta chain) was sequenced during a study of breast tumors, draining lymph nodes, adjacent tissues. MiXCR, applied by TCRdb to the multiplex PCR reads, yields one record per CDR3 protein. The table lists about 130,000 distinct CDR3 sequences, approximately 22% of them singletons. Germline V CDR1 and CDR2: LNHDA, SQIVND (reference sequence). With 5 bases clipped from V and 5 bases from J, the junction kept 9 bases outside the gene matches. The CDR3 spans 16 residues. Findings and limits, study-wide: Tumor repertoires ranked between lymph nodes and nontumor tissue in diversity, with V and J gene preferences. The data were judged consistent with most tumor T cells coming from lymph node and expanding in tumor.

Remarks on this clonotype: The antigen remains undetermined.

Axillary draining lymph nodes of breast cancer patients supplied the node samples. The V call is TRBV19, the J call TRBJ2-5; 12 nucleotides match TRBD2. The clonotype comes from a female donor with breast cancer. Some clones in this sample may be carry-over from other donors' samples. Sequencing was performed on axillary lymph node tissue. The CDR3 loop reads CASSVGLAGGSETQYF. The DNA for the CDR3 is TGTGCCAGTAGTGTGGGGCTAGCGGGAGGGTCGGAGACCCAGTACTTC. The full variable domain, with the rest looked up from reference TRBV19 and TRBJ2-5, is DGGITQSPKYLFRKEGQNVTLSCEQNLNHDAMYWYRQDPGQGLRLIYYSQIVNDFQKGDIAEGYSVSREKKESFPLTVTSAQKNPTAFYLCASSVGLAGGSETQYFGPGTRLLVL.